Below, one T cell receptor (beta chain) is given with its context. Germline CDR1 SGHNT, CDR2 YYREEE (reference sequence). The length of the CDR3 is 17 residues. The trim removed 0 bases at V and 1 base at J, leaving 8 bases unmatched. These data originate in a study of radiotherapy plus CTLA-4 blockade in lung cancer. Measured with immunoSEQ multiplex PCR; TCRdb has only the in-frame clones, and not every one. The sample holds approximately 40,000 clones, around 77% seen once. The receptor comes from a human donor with non-small cell lung cancer whose response to radiotherapy plus ipilimumab could not be evaluated. This sequence joins TRBV5-4 and TRBJ1-2; the match to TRBD1 covers 8 bases. Sequencing was performed on peripheral blood, taken from a patient treated with radiotherapy plus ipilimumab. The CDR3 reads CASSLARGTGNNYGYTF. The CDR3 nucleotides are TGTGCCAGCAGCTTGGCCAGGGGGACAGGAAATAACTATGGCTACACCTTC.